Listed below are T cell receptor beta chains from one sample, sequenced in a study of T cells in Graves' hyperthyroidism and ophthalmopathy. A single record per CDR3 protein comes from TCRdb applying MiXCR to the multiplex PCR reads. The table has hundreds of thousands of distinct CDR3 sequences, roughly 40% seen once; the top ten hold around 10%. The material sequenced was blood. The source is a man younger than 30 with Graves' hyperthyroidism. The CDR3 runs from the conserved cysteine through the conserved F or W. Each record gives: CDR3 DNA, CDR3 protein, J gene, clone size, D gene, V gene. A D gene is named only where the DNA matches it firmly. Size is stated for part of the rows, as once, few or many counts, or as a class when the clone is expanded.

DNA: TGTGCCAGCAGCTTGGGACAGGCATCGGAGACCCAGTACTTC
CDR3: CASSLGQASETQYF
J: TRBJ2-5
size: .
D: TRBD1
V: TRBV2

DNA: TGTGCCAGCAGCCTCGGGGCGGGTGGGACCCAGTACTTC
CDR3: CASSLGAGGTQYF
J: TRBJ2-5
size: few
D: .
V: TRBV7-2

DNA: TGTGCCACCAGAGCGGGAGGGGGCGACGGCTACACCTTC
CDR3: CATRAGGGDGYTF
J: TRBJ1-2
size: .
D: TRBD1
V: TRBV10-3

DNA: TGTGCCAGCAGCCCTTGGCTGGGGGGGCAGTACTTC
CDR3: CASSPWLGGQYF
J: TRBJ2-7
size: .
D: .
V: TRBV7-2

DNA: TGTGCCAGCAGTTATTTCAACCCCGCGGCTGGAACTGAAGCTTTCTTT
CDR3: CASSYFNPAAGTEAFF
J: TRBJ1-1
size: .
D: .
V: TRBV10-3

DNA: TGCAGTGGTATCCGCCCGGGCACCTACGAGCAGTACTTC
CDR3: CSGIRPGTYEQYF
J: TRBJ2-7
size: .
D: .
V: TRBV20-1

DNA: TGTGCCAGCAGTTTACAAGGACCGACCCCGAACACTGAAGCTTTCTTT
CDR3: CASSLQGPTPNTEAFF
J: TRBJ1-1
size: .
D: .
V: TRBV12-3/TRBV12-4

DNA: TGTGCCAGCTCTGCTCAGAACGAGCAGTACTTC
CDR3: CASSAQNEQYF
J: TRBJ2-7
size: .
D: .
V: TRBV7-9

DNA: TGTGCCAGCAGTCAACTAGACAGACCAACCTACGAGCAGTACTTC
CDR3: CASSQLDRPTYEQYF
J: TRBJ2-7
size: once
D: .
V: TRBV7-3

DNA: TGTGCCAGCAGCTACGCGGAGGAGTTGTTCTACGAGCAGTACTTC
CDR3: CASSYAEELFYEQYF
J: TRBJ2-7
size: few
D: .
V: TRBV7-2

DNA: TGTGCCAGCAGTTTAGCGCTTGTCCTAAACACTGAAGCTTTCTTT
CDR3: CASSLALVLNTEAFF
J: TRBJ1-1
size: .
D: .
V: TRBV12-3/TRBV12-4

DNA: TGTGCCAGCCAAGGACAGGGGTACACTGAAGCTTTCTTT
CDR3: CASQGQGYTEAFF
J: TRBJ1-1
size: few
D: TRBD1
V: TRBV19

DNA: TGCACCGCTCGAACTAGCGCTTACCAGACCCAGTACTTC
CDR3: CTARTSAYQTQYF
J: TRBJ2-5
size: .
D: TRBD2
V: TRBV20-1

DNA: TGTGCCAGCAGCCCGTTTCGGTGGGACACTGAAGCTTTCTTT
CDR3: CASSPFRWDTEAFF
J: TRBJ1-1
size: .
D: .
V: TRBV9

DNA: TGTGCCAGCAGTGAATGGAGAGGCTACACCTTC
CDR3: CASSEWRGYTF
J: TRBJ1-2
size: many
D: .
V: TRBV2

DNA: TGTGCCAGCAGTGAAAGGGGACAGGGGGCAAGAGAGACCCAGTACTTC
CDR3: CASSERGQGARETQYF
J: TRBJ2-5
size: few
D: TRBD1
V: TRBV6-1

DNA: TGTGCCAGCAGCTTAGCACTTGGGGGCAATGAGCAGTTCTTC
CDR3: CASSLALGGNEQFF
J: TRBJ2-1
size: .
D: .
V: TRBV7-2

DNA: TGTGCCAGCAAGGAGACAGGGGGTGGGGAGACCCAGTACTTC
CDR3: CASKETGGGETQYF
J: TRBJ2-5
size: .
D: TRBD1
V: TRBV2

DNA: TGTGCCACCAGTGCCGACGGAAACACCATATATTTT
CDR3: CATSADGNTIYF
J: TRBJ1-3
size: many
D: .
V: TRBV24-1

DNA: TGCAGTGCTAGGGACTACACTCAAGAGACCCAGTACTTC
CDR3: CSARDYTQETQYF
J: TRBJ2-5
size: many
D: .
V: TRBV20-1

DNA: TGTGCCAGCAGCCCCGACAGGAATGAAGCTTTCTTT
CDR3: CASSPDRNEAFF
J: TRBJ1-1
size: .
D: .
V: TRBV6-5